This entry is about one T cell receptor (beta chain). Its specificity is unknown. Germline assignment: CDR1 SGHRS and CDR2 YFSETQ. The CDR3 is made up of 11 amino acids. V was clipped by 2 bases and J by 9 bases, with 6 bases between them. The entry originates in a study of long-term antiretroviral therapy in people with HIV. Overall study results and limits: Blood dating 2004 to 2017 may reflect older ART regimens. Post-ART samples showed increased diversity that remained below transplant donor control levels. HIV repertoires spanned tighter CDR3 length ranges than controls did.

No donor had fewer than one pre-ART PBMC sample or fewer than two post-ART PBMC samples. Sequencing relied on immunoSEQ assay v3.0, run at survey level. TCRdb keeps only in-frame clones here, not all; method: immunoSEQ multiplex PCR. The table includes tens of thousands of clones, roughly 84% detected once. Material: unsorted PBMCs, obtained 0.6 years after starting antiretroviral therapy. The chain carries TRBV5-1 and TRBJ2-1; the D is unclear. The source is a man in his fifties or sixties with HIV. The CDR3 bases are TGCGCCAGCAGCTTAAACGGTGAGCAGTTCTTC. This encodes CASSLNGEQFF.